This is a list of T cell receptor beta chains from one sample in a study of memory CD4+ T cells and cytomegalovirus serostatus. Method: immunoSEQ multiplex PCR; TCRdb's copy keeps in-frame clones and lacks some. This table holds some 48,000 clones, around 78% found once. Sequenced sample: memory CD4+ T cells from blood. These receptor sequences come from an adult in good health and CMV-seronegative. Both conserved end residues are trimmed from each CDR3. Each record gives: J gene, V gene, CDR3 protein.

TRBJ2-7	TRBV30	AWRPSGPWEQY
TRBJ1-1	TRBV7-9	ASSPIGTENTEAF
TRBJ2-7	TRBV7-9	ASSLEGVGEQY
TRBJ2-2	TRBV7-2	ASSGRRRELF
TRBJ1-6	TRBV2	ASRNQGYNSPLH
TRBJ1-1	TRBV5-1	ASSPTPGGTEAF
TRBJ2-7	TRBV11-2	ASSSGVALQY
TRBJ1-6	TRBV5-1	ASSFEVSSSPLH
TRBJ1-2	TRBV9	ASSVSGVPTYGYT
TRBJ2-7	TRBV9	ASSGGSGHGKVYEQY
TRBJ2-3	TRBV10-1	ASSAQGTADTQY
TRBJ1-1	TRBV28	ASGGWNTEAF
TRBJ2-2	TRBV2	ASSDLAGATGELF
TRBJ1-6	TRBV10-3	ATTGSTDNSPLH
TRBJ2-5	TRBV5-1	ASSLVVGETQY
TRBJ2-6	TRBV28	ASSLGNNRGLT
TRBJ1-3	TRBV2	ASSLINSGNTIY
TRBJ2-1	TRBV6-1	ASTAELSSYNEQF
TRBJ1-2	TRBV6-1	ASSASSANYGYT
TRBJ2-1	TRBV28	ASRPKGSVYNEQF
TRBJ1-4	TRBV6-1	ASSKNRGFIEKLF
TRBJ1-5	TRBV27	ASRPTTLGGNQPQH
TRBJ2-1	TRBV2	ASSWTSGRVGGEQF
TRBJ1-5	TRBV6-1	ASSEISTGLSNQPQH
TRBJ2-7	TRBV14	ASSQAQLFEQY
TRBJ2-1	TRBV7-2	ASSSTTPNEQF
TRBJ2-7	TRBV6-1	ASSWDSRYEQY
TRBJ2-1	TRBV19	ASSTRQGAVYAEQF
TRBJ2-2	TRBV7-9	ASSLGDTGELF
TRBJ2-3	TRBV7-3	ASSSGLAGFADTQY
TRBJ2-5	TRBV11-2	ASSKTVIETQY
TRBJ2-6	TRBV14	ASSQVFQGPGANVLT
TRBJ2-7	TRBV18	ASSGLEDEQY
TRBJ1-2	TRBV5-4	ASSRPKENYGYT
TRBJ1-5	TRBV15	ATSRDRGGPQH
TRBJ2-7	TRBV27	ASSLRTESSYEQY